The clone carrying this TCR beta chain has a count of ten or more. Its antigen is still unknown. Axillary draining lymph nodes of breast cancer patients supplied the node samples. MiXCR, run by TCRdb on the multiplex PCR reads, gives a single entry per CDR3 protein. Altogether under 350,000 distinct CDR3 sequences are present, around 31% being singletons, with the ten largest covering more than 1%. The sample belongs to a study of breast tumors, draining lymph nodes, adjacent tissues. Study conclusions and caveats: Luminal-like breast cancer showed significantly greater tumor-nontumor repertoire similarity than basal-like breast cancer did. Tumors had less TCR diversity than lymph nodes, more than nontumor tissue.

Material: axillary lymph node tissue. The origin of this receptor is a female donor with breast cancer. Some clones in this sample may be carry-over from other donors' samples.

The CDR3 sequence is CASSLSGGSSPLEQYF. CDR3 sequence (DNA): TGCGCCAGCAGCTTATCGGGGGGCAGCTCCCCACTCGAGCAGTACTTC. The chain carries TRBV5-1 and TRBJ2-7, with D possibly matching TRBD2 (7 bases). Germline values: CDR1 SGHRS, CDR2 YFSETQ. The CDR3 contains 16 residues. The V and J ends lost 2 bases and 6 bases respectively, with 21 bases between them. The entire variable domain, with the rest obtained from reference TRBV5-1 and TRBJ2-7, is as follows: KAGVTQTPRYLIKTRGQQVTLSCSPISGHRSVSWYQQTPGQGLQFLFEYFSETQRNKGNFPGRFSGRQFSNSRSEMNVSTLELGDSALYLCASSLSGGSSPLEQYFGPGTRLTVT.